This is a list of T cell receptor beta chains from one sample in a study of regulatory T cells in long-lasting Graves disease. TCRdb fed the multiplex PCR reads into MiXCR, producing one record per CDR3 protein. The table shows about 500,000 distinct CDR3 sequences, with about 11% occurring only once. Another study also made use of these data, one on T cells in Graves' hyperthyroidism and ophthalmopathy.

The material sequenced was peripheral blood mononuclear cells (PBMCs), taken at new diagnosis, from a patient treated with antithyroid drugs. The receptors derive from a woman in her 30s with Graves disease. CDR3s include the opening cysteine and the closing phenylalanine or tryptophan.

V gene,CDR3 protein
TRBV6-1,CASSLAGTQGDTIYF
TRBV7-3,CATETDTQYF
TRBV12-3/TRBV12-4,CASSFSGAGTEAFF
TRBV12-3/TRBV12-4,CASSPYRTGELFF
TRBV7-9,CASSLRTGGTANYGYTF
TRBV7-9,CASSLGIGTGGNSPLHF
TRBV5-1,CASSSHLGDNEQFF
TRBV11-2,CASSLPGQYNEQFF
TRBV20-1,CSARRLADGRGDTQYF
TRBV7-2,CASSLVMENTEAFF
TRBV27,CASRASLSSYNEQFF
TRBV6-5,CASSYDSRNIQYF
TRBV5-1,CASSLRTSGRARPYNEQFF
TRBV5-1,CASRVVDISYEQYF
TRBV20-1,CSAYGTSGYNEQFF
TRBV15,CATSSGTGNQPQHF
TRBV7-9,CASSLPTGFFSPTEAFF
TRBV2,CARELAGGSETQYF
TRBV29-1,CSVEGTSPYNEQFF
TRBV28,CASSRTGLTYNEQFF
TRBV7-9,CASSLTSFKEQGEKLFF
TRBV20-1,CSAIQGVDPFYGYTF
TRBV24-1,CATSDPGTAYGYTF
TRBV6-5,CASSSEGEYGYTF
TRBV28,CASSVPGTGVSPLHF
TRBV10-1,CASSEEGLYNEQFF
TRBV28,CASYEGSANEKLFF
TRBV7-2,CASSALLAPANTGELFF
TRBV5-1,CASKSVERLNTEAFF
TRBV6-1,CASSETQDRGRREQYF
TRBV10-3,CAISGTSGDPYNEQFF
TRBV9,CASSEGVETDTQYF
TRBV27,CASRPGGSGSGELFF
TRBV11-2,CASSKPEKDDEQFF
TRBV20-1,CSARDQAANSPLHF
TRBV19,CASSIQGGNTDTQYF
TRBV3-1,CASSPGQPTQETQYF
TRBV30,CAWRISYEQYF
TRBV28,CASSSTPDTDTQYF
TRBV29-1,CSVGQQGQHTEAFF
TRBV7-8,CASSLFFGTGDGNTIYF
TRBV15,CATSRDGTGREKLFF
TRBV19,CASSSFIGEAFF
TRBV10-3,CAIRDREVTDTQYF
TRBV6-1,CASSDPLGRYEQYF
TRBV15,CATSRAIGTDTQYF
TRBV7-9,CASTIPDSRTGELFF
TRBV12-3/TRBV12-4,CASRKPGIYNSPLHF
TRBV11-2,CASSLDLLAGVNEQFF
TRBV18,CASSPGLAGRRSYNEQFF
TRBV11-3,CASSFARGREAFF
TRBV6-2/TRBV6-3,CASSYGWDEAFF
TRBV11-2,CASSLDPLAGGHKALSYEQYF
TRBV20-1,CSARGRIAGVLNEQFF
TRBV4-2,CANRIRGLGGYTF
TRBV20-1,CSGQPPGRSYNEQFF
TRBV14,CASSQVMGSGSSINEQFF
TRBV27,CASRDRGLGEQYF
TRBV15,CATSRGPGLSEAFF